The rows below give T cell receptor beta chains drawn from one sample of a study of T cell repertoires in cytomegalovirus infection. Which antigens these TCRs recognize remains unknown. Each CDR3 protein gets one entry after TCRdb re-called the reads with MiXCR. This sample has 380,000 or so distinct CDR3 sequences, with 34% found just once. The sample in question was cultured PBMCs, obtained from culture after CMV antigen stimulation. These receptors were obtained from a human donor in good health (CMV status not recorded). Some clones in this sample may be carry-over from other donors' samples. The CDR3 runs from the conserved cysteine through the conserved F or W. The D gene is left open where the match is weak. Only some rows state a clone size, as once, few, many or a class for expanded clones.

few,TRBJ2-5,NA,TRBV19,CASSPVLGRQETQYF,TGTGCCAGTAGTCCGGTTTTGGGCCGACAAGAGACCCAGTACTTC
few,TRBJ2-2,NA,TRBV7-9,CASSWGTGELFF,TGTGCCAGCAGCTGGGGTACCGGGGAGCTGTTTTTT
NA,TRBJ1-1,NA,TRBV19,CASSIVVGTTNLNTEAFF,TGTGCCAGTAGTATAGTCGTAGGGACGACCAACTTGAACACTGAAGCTTTCTTT
NA,TRBJ1-1,TRBD1,TRBV7-2,CASSQSGQGTEAFF,TGTGCCAGCAGCCAATCGGGACAGGGCACTGAAGCTTTCTTT
few,TRBJ2-1,NA,TRBV14,CASSQSLGGNEQFF,TGTGCCAGCAGCCAAAGTCTAGGAGGCAATGAGCAGTTCTTC
once,TRBJ2-1,TRBD2,TRBV7-6,CASSFSGEYNEQFF,TGTGCCAGCAGCTTTAGCGGGGAATACAATGAGCAGTTCTTC
NA,TRBJ2-3,TRBD2,TRBV19,CASSKGLAGAGATDTQYF,TGTGCCAGTAGTAAGGGACTAGCGGGAGCAGGGGCCACAGATACGCAGTATTTT
NA,TRBJ1-2,NA,TRBV6-2/TRBV6-3,CASSDRSYGYTF,TGTGCCAGCAGTGACAGGAGTTATGGCTACACCTTC
NA,TRBJ1-4,NA,TRBV7-2,CASSLGGLTGEKLFF,TGTGCCAGCAGCTTAGGAGGATTGACAGGCGAAAAACTGTTTTTT
NA,TRBJ2-2,NA,TRBV27,CASSSSTSGELFF,TGTGCCAGCAGTTCATCGACTAGCGGGGAGCTGTTTTTT
few,TRBJ1-5,NA,TRBV19,CASSGVRAPPQHF,TGTGCCAGTAGTGGGGTTCGAGCCCCGCCCCAGCATTTT
NA,TRBJ2-6,TRBD1,TRBV18,CASSPRDSSGANVLTF,TGTGCCAGCTCACCACGGGACAGCTCTGGGGCCAACGTCCTGACTTTC
few,TRBJ1-1,NA,TRBV20-1,CSASPPSPQNTEAFF,TGCAGTGCTAGCCCCCCCAGCCCACAAAACACTGAAGCTTTCTTT
NA,TRBJ2-5,NA,TRBV14,CASSLLREGVNVQETQYF,TGTGCCAGCAGCCTCCTCAGAGAGGGAGTTAATGTCCAAGAGACCCAGTACTTC
NA,TRBJ2-2,TRBD2,TRBV12-3/TRBV12-4,CASSFLAGGSTGELFF,TGTGCCAGCAGTTTTTTAGCGGGTGGTAGCACCGGGGAGCTGTTTTTT
NA,TRBJ2-4,TRBD2,TRBV7-9,CASSQSGRLSNIQYF,TGTGCCAGCAGCCAGAGCGGGAGGTTAAGTAACATTCAGTACTTC
NA,TRBJ1-3,NA,TRBV12-3/TRBV12-4,CASNSFVGTKDSGNTIYF,TGTGCCAGCAACAGTTTTGTAGGGACCAAAGACTCTGGAAACACCATATATTTT
NA,TRBJ1-1,NA,TRBV6-2/TRBV6-3,CASTPGGSRTEAFF,TGTGCCAGCACTCCCGGGGGGTCCAGGACTGAAGCTTTCTTT
many,TRBJ2-1,NA,TRBV7-2,CASSFRMGPYEQFF,TGTGCCAGCAGCTTTAGGATGGGCCCCTATGAGCAGTTCTTC
few,TRBJ2-1,NA,TRBV11-2,CASRRGTAIYNEQFF,TGTGCCAGCAGACGAGGGACGGCCATATACAATGAGCAGTTCTTC
NA,TRBJ1-3,NA,TRBV6-2/TRBV6-3,CASRTPIDSGNTIYF,TGTGCCAGCAGGACCCCAATCGACTCTGGAAACACCATATATTTT
few,TRBJ1-2,NA,TRBV19,CASNFGTYYGYTF,TGTGCCAGTAACTTCGGGACGTACTATGGCTACACCTTC
few,TRBJ1-6,NA,TRBV19,CASSGRQNSPLHF,TGTGCCAGTAGTGGCCGGCAGAATTCACCCCTCCACTTT
NA,TRBJ2-2,NA,TRBV28,CASSSLGRGTGELFF,TGTGCCAGCAGTTCATTGGGCCGGGGGACCGGGGAGCTGTTTTTT
NA,TRBJ1-1,NA,TRBV7-6,CASSLQKGTEAFF,TGTGCCAGCAGCTTACAGAAGGGCACTGAAGCTTTCTTT
NA,TRBJ1-4,NA,TRBV11-2,CASSLDVYEKLFF,TGTGCCAGCAGCTTAGACGTTTATGAAAAACTGTTTTTT
NA,TRBJ2-7,NA,TRBV7-9,CASSLSGRENVGQYF,TGTGCCAGCAGCCTCTCTGGCAGGGAGAACGTCGGGCAGTACTTC
few,TRBJ2-1,NA,TRBV6-2/TRBV6-3,CASSQAYNEQFF,TGTGCCAGCAGTCAGGCATACAATGAGCAGTTCTTC
NA,TRBJ2-6,NA,TRBV7-3,CASSPRGFGANVLTF,TGTGCCAGCAGCCCCAGGGGTTTTGGGGCCAACGTCCTGACTTTC
few,TRBJ2-7,TRBD2,TRBV7-8,CASSPLAGVSDEQYF,TGTGCCAGCAGCCCTCTAGCGGGAGTGTCTGACGAGCAGTACTTC
NA,TRBJ2-1,NA,TRBV27,CASSLTQDLYNEQFF,TGTGCCAGCAGTTTAACACAGGACCTCTACAATGAGCAGTTCTTC
few,TRBJ1-1,NA,TRBV6-7,CASSYKWMRRTTEAFF,TGTGCCAGCAGTTACAAATGGATGAGGCGGACAACTGAAGCTTTCTTT
many,TRBJ1-1,TRBD1,TRBV7-9,CASSLLPWTGDAFF,TGTGCCAGCAGCTTACTTCCGTGGACAGGGGATGCTTTCTTT